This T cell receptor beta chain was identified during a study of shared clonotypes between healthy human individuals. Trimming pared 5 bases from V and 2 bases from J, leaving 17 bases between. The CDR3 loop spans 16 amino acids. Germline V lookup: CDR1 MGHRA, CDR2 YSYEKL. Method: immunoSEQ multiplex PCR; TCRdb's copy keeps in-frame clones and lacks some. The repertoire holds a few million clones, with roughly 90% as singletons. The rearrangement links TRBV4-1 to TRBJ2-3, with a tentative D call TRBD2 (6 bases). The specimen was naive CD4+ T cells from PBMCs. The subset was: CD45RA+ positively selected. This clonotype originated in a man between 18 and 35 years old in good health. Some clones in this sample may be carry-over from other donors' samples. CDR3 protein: CASSYTGDGYTDTQYF. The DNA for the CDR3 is TGCGCCAGCAGCTACACGGGGGACGGTTACACAGATACGCAGTATTTT.